Listed below are T cell receptor beta chains from one sample, sequenced in a study of shared T cell receptors in the human thymus. Sequenced by immunoSEQ multiplex PCR; TCRdb stores in-frame clones only, minus some. The top ten hold about 0.014% of the sample, which has 540,000 or so clones, 78% seen once. These data also featured in a second study, about human thymus T cells.

Sequencing input: thymocytes. These receptors originate from a boy younger than two with a congenital heart defect. Both conserved end residues are part of each CDR3. A D gene is named only where the DNA matches it firmly. Not all rows give a size; the values are once, few, many and, for expanded clones, a class.

clone size	J gene	V gene	D gene	CDR3 protein	CDR3 DNA
NA	TRBJ2-7	TRBV27	TRBD2	CASSLYGTSGALYEQYF	TGTGCCAGCAGTTTATATGGGACTAGCGGGGCCCTCTACGAGCAGTACTTC
NA	TRBJ2-7	TRBV6-1	NA	CASNTGHRHEQYF	TGTGCCAGCAATACAGGACATCGGCACGAGCAGTACTTC
NA	TRBJ2-3	TRBV27	NA	CASHGSLSTDTQYF	TGTGCCAGTCACGGGAGTCTTAGCACAGATACGCAGTATTTT
once	TRBJ1-2	TRBV27	NA	CASSLGGNYGYTF	TGTGCCAGCAGTTTAGGGGGGAACTATGGCTACACCTTC
NA	TRBJ2-7	TRBV29-1	TRBD2	CSVEAGGPSEQYF	TGCAGCGTTGAAGCGGGAGGGCCCTCCGAGCAGTACTTC
NA	TRBJ2-1	TRBV7-9	NA	CASSLGPLVAPPYNEQFF	TGTGCCAGCAGCCTAGGACCGTTAGTAGCCCCACCCTACAATGAGCAGTTCTTC
NA	TRBJ2-7	TRBV4-3	NA	CASSQEVNGKSPYEQYF	TGCGCCAGCAGCCAAGAGGTGAACGGGAAGAGTCCCTACGAGCAGTACTTC
NA	TRBJ2-7	TRBV19	TRBD1	CASSSRRMTGGDEQYF	TGTGCCAGTAGTTCCCGCCGGATGACAGGGGGGGACGAGCAGTACTTC
NA	TRBJ2-5	TRBV27	TRBD2	CASSATSSGRRRQETQYF	TGTGCCAGCAGTGCCACCTCTAGCGGGAGGAGAAGGCAAGAGACCCAGTACTTC
NA	TRBJ1-2	TRBV28	NA	CASRETGYGYTF	TGTGCCAGCAGGGAGACAGGCTATGGCTACACCTTC
NA	TRBJ1-5	TRBV28	NA	CASSPPGRAGLPQHF	TGTGCCAGCAGTCCCCCCGGCAGGGCTGGTTTGCCCCAGCATTTT
NA	TRBJ1-1	TRBV14	TRBD1	CASSQEERDRDADDTEAFF	TGTGCCAGCAGCCAAGAAGAAAGGGACAGGGACGCCGACGACACTGAAGCTTTCTTT
NA	TRBJ2-5	TRBV9	NA	CASSHDGGSIQETQYF	TGTGCCAGCAGCCACGACGGAGGAAGCATCCAAGAGACCCAGTACTTC
NA	TRBJ2-1	TRBV16	NA	CASSHQQGEALYNEQFF	TGTGCCAGCAGCCACCAACAGGGAGAGGCCCTCTACAATGAGCAGTTCTTC
NA	TRBJ1-2	TRBV9	TRBD1	CASSARTGGTNYGYTF	TGTGCCAGCAGCGCAAGGACAGGGGGCACGAACTATGGCTACACCTTC
NA	TRBJ2-3	TRBV6-6	NA	CASSYSTSDTQYF	TGTGCCAGCAGTTACTCGACATCAGATACGCAGTATTTT
NA	TRBJ2-1	TRBV7-2	TRBD2	CASSFGLTSGLPTRNEQFF	TGTGCCAGCAGCTTTGGATTGACTAGCGGTCTTCCTACGAGGAATGAGCAGTTCTTC
few	TRBJ2-1	TRBV7-6	TRBD2	CASSSAKQGLAGQDEQFF	TGTGCCAGCAGCTCGGCGAAACAGGGACTAGCGGGACAGGATGAGCAGTTCTTC
once	TRBJ2-1	TRBV27	TRBD2	CASSPTSFNEQFF	TGTGCCAGCAGCCCGACTAGCTTCAATGAGCAGTTCTTC
NA	TRBJ1-1	TRBV5-5	NA	CASSLVQGGMNTEAFF	TGTGCCAGCAGCTTGGTCCAGGGAGGGATGAACACTGAAGCTTTCTTT
once	TRBJ2-1	TRBV7-9	TRBD2	CASSPGGPYNEQFF	TGTGCCAGCAGCCCGGGGGGTCCCTACAATGAGCAGTTCTTC
NA	TRBJ2-7	TRBV27	TRBD1	CASTLVTPGQGTYEQYF	TGTGCCAGCACCTTAGTTACGCCGGGACAGGGGACCTACGAGCAGTACTTC
NA	TRBJ2-1	TRBV6-1	NA	CASSQVVAWLGINEQFF	TGTGCCAGCAGTCAAGTGGTAGCCTGGTTGGGTATCAATGAGCAGTTCTTC
NA	TRBJ1-5	TRBV19	NA	CASRPRQVPGPQHF	TGTGCCAGTAGACCCCGACAGGTCCCTGGGCCCCAGCATTTT
once	TRBJ2-2	TRBV4-2	NA	CASSQEKAGASGELFF	TGTGCCAGCAGCCAAGAGAAGGCAGGGGCGTCCGGGGAGCTGTTTTTT
NA	TRBJ2-7	TRBV4-1	TRBD2	CASSQGFVTSGSGEQYF	TGCGCCAGCAGCCAAGGGTTCGTTACTAGCGGGAGCGGCGAGCAGTACTTC
NA	TRBJ2-3	TRBV7-8	NA	CASSPVNSTDTQYF	TGTGCCAGCAGCCCCGTTAACTCCACAGATACGCAGTATTTT
NA	TRBJ2-7	TRBV11-3	NA	CASSSYGKKGHEQYF	TGTGCCAGCAGCTCCTACGGGAAGAAGGGCCACGAGCAGTACTTC
NA	TRBJ2-1	TRBV4-1	TRBD2	CASSQDIQGLAKASSYNEQFF	TGCGCCAGCAGCCAAGACATCCAAGGACTAGCGAAGGCCAGCTCCTACAATGAGCAGTTCTTC
NA	TRBJ2-5	TRBV29-1	TRBD1	CSAGLDRDFQETQYF	TGCAGCGCTGGCCTCGACAGGGATTTCCAAGAGACCCAGTACTTC
NA	TRBJ2-1	TRBV4-2	TRBD2	CASSPRGGAGGTNEQFF	TGTGCCAGCAGCCCCCGAGGGGGAGCGGGAGGTACCAATGAGCAGTTCTTC
NA	TRBJ2-7	TRBV10-2	NA	CASGWQAYEQYF	TGCGCCAGCGGCTGGCAAGCCTACGAGCAGTACTTC
few	TRBJ2-5	TRBV9	NA	CASSVSGLNSQETQYF	TGTGCCAGCAGCGTATCTGGACTAAATTCCCAAGAGACCCAGTACTTC
NA	TRBJ1-5	TRBV28	NA	CASSPPVQPQHF	TGTGCCAGCAGTCCCCCCGTTCAGCCCCAGCATTTT
few	TRBJ2-7	TRBV6-5	TRBD2	CASSYAGTSEPEQYF	TGTGCCAGCAGTTACGCCGGGACTAGCGAGCCCGAGCAGTACTTC
NA	TRBJ1-5	TRBV28	TRBD1	CASSLGGQGNQPQHF	TGTGCCAGCAGTTTGGGGGGACAGGGCAATCAGCCCCAGCATTTT
NA	TRBJ1-5	TRBV19	TRBD1	CASSVDRGISPYSNQPQHF	TGTGCCAGTAGTGTCGACAGGGGCATAAGTCCTTATAGCAATCAGCCCCAGCATTTT
NA	TRBJ2-7	TRBV27	TRBD1	CASKIGGQGPLEQYF	TGTGCCAGCAAGATTGGGGGACAGGGACCCCTAGAGCAGTACTTC
NA	TRBJ2-5	TRBV7-6	TRBD2	CASSRGAGLLQETQYF	TGTGCCAGCAGTCGCGGCGCGGGACTACTTCAAGAGACCCAGTACTTC
NA	TRBJ2-7	TRBV27	NA	CASSWARGYEQYF	TGTGCCAGCAGTTGGGCCAGGGGTTACGAGCAGTACTTC
NA	TRBJ1-2	TRBV10-2	NA	CASTGGIYGYTF	TGCGCCAGCACCGGGGGGATTTATGGCTACACCTTC
NA	TRBJ2-7	TRBV18	TRBD1	CASSPPPDRGNVSAHYEQYF	TGTGCCAGCTCACCACCGCCGGACAGGGGTAACGTGTCGGCCCACTACGAGCAGTACTTC
NA	TRBJ1-2	TRBV29-1	NA	CSVDGADYGYTF	TGCAGCGTTGATGGGGCGGACTATGGCTACACCTTC